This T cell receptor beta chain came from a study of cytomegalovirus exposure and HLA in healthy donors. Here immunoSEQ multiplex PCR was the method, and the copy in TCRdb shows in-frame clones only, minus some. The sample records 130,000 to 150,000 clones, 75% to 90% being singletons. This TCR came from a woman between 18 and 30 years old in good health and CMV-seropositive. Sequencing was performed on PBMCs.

CDR3 DNA: TGTGCCAGCCGTCGGACTAATGAAAAACTGTTTTTT. Translating it yields CASRRTNEKLFF. The chain is built from TRBV6-6 and TRBJ1-4; no firm D call. Trimming took 8 bases from V and 2 from J, leaving 6 bases between them. CDR1 and CDR2 from the germline V gene are MNHNY and SVGAGI (reference sequence). The CDR3 runs 12 residues.